This T cell receptor (beta chain) was captured by sequencing in a study of PD-1 blockade in mismatch repair-deficient tumors. Germline CDR1 is SEHNR and CDR2 is FQNEAQ (reference sequence). CDR3 length equals 15 residues. V lost 5 bases, J lost 3 bases, and 4 bases stayed unmatched. The method was immunoSEQ multiplex PCR; TCRdb's version includes in-frame clones alone and lacks a portion of them. This table has over 60,000 clones, about 91% appearing once. The sequencing used peripheral blood, collected 52 weeks after starting pembrolizumab. The sequence derives from an adult with mismatch repair-deficient cancer. The gene calls are TRBV7-9 and TRBJ2-1, with 10 bases that match TRBD2. DNA for the CDR3: TGTGCCAGCAGCACACTAGCGGGGATCTACAATGAGCAGTTCTTC. Encoded protein: CASSTLAGIYNEQFF. Full variable domain (missing parts from reference TRBV7-9 and TRBJ2-1): DTGVSQNPRHKITKRGQNVTFRCDPISEHNRLYWYRQTLGQGPEFLTYFQNEAQLEKSRLLSDRFSAERPKGSFSTLEIQRTEQGDSAMYLCASSTLAGIYNEQFFGPGTRLTVL.